Listed below are T cell receptor beta chains from one sample, sequenced in a study of T cells expressing NK-cell markers. No DNA is given; TCRdb re-called the 5' RACE reads and lists each CDR3 protein once. The table lists about 260,000 distinct CDR3 sequences. Sequenced material: blood T cells: a sorted CD56 or NKG2C T cell subset, CD4+ or CD8+ T cells, or bulk PBMC T cells (not recorded which). Receptors were obtained from a man aged 18 to 29 in good health. Both conserved end residues are part of each CDR3. Each record gives: V gene, J gene, CDR3 protein.

TRBV6-1	TRBJ1-1	CASRDRNLVEAFF
TRBV1	TRBJ2-3	CTSSSMGHGYTDTQYF
TRBV5-6	TRBJ2-5	CASSTMTGQHQETQYF
TRBV10-3	TRBJ1-1	CAIRSRGVTEAFF
TRBV12-5	TRBJ2-1	CASAPGGAKQFF
TRBV10-3	TRBJ2-7	CAISESDPRVGSYEQYF
TRBV6-2/TRBV6-3	TRBJ2-5	CASSTTGIYQETQYF
TRBV20-1	TRBJ1-3	CSARRTGLGVNTIYF
TRBV12-3/TRBV12-4	TRBJ1-4	CASSLGTGGGEKLFF
TRBV6-1	TRBJ2-5	CASTHGTGRSETQYF
TRBV25-1	TRBJ2-5	CASSEWGTGVPETQYF